Listed here are 14 T cell receptor beta chains from one sample, sequenced in a study of early T cells in non-severe SARS-CoV-2 infection. TCRdb reprocessed the 5' RACE reads via MiXCR and lists one record per CDR3 protein. The table shows about 29,000 distinct CDR3 sequences, with around 5% occurring only once. The sequenced sample was whole blood. The source is an adult who was a healthcare worker with PCR-confirmed SARS-CoV-2 infection or an uninfected control (not recorded which).

Many counts were recorded for this clonotype. This sequence joins TRBV25-1 and TRBJ2-4; D unclear. This CDR3 has 15 residues. V was pared by 1 base and J by 8 bases, with 15 bases between. Germline V gene sequence: CDR1 MGHDK, CDR2 SYGVNS. The CDR3 loop is CASSEFAGDEDIQYF. The CDR3 region has the DNA TGTGCCAGCAGTGAATTCGCCGGTGACGAGGACATTCAGTACTTC.

Ten or more counts support this clonotype. An end of the junction differs from the germline gene, which may be a read error. The chain is built from TRBV12-3 or TRBV12-4 and TRBJ1-3; D might be TRBD1 (6 bases). This CDR3 contains 14 residues. This CDR3 reads CASSLGHSENTIYF. In DNA form, the CDR3 reads TGTGCCAGCAGTCTGGGACACTCTGAAAACACCATATATTTT.

The table lists this clonotype with many counts. The chain employs TRBV5-8 and TRBJ1-5; TRBD1 is a possible D gene (6 bases). With 2 bases removed from V and 4 bases from J, the gap between germline ends came to 13 bases. The CDR3 spans 15 residues. Germline V gene sequence: CDR1 SGHTS, CDR2 YDEGEE. Written as DNA, the CDR3 is TGTGCCAGCAGCTTAAGGGGGGCGGGGAATCAGCCCCAGCATTTT. It encodes CASSLRGAGNQPQHF.

There are many counts of this clonotype. This chain uses TRBV11-2 with TRBJ1-1, with a possible D match to TRBD1 (6 bases). Trimming left V 3 bases short and J 4 bases short, with 18 bases between. CDR3 length: 16 amino acids. Germline V gene data show CDR1 as SGHAT and CDR2 as FQNNGV. CDR3 amino acids: CASSFGFQGKRTEAFF. The CDR3 DNA reads TGTGCCAGCAGCTTTGGGTTCCAGGGGAAGCGCACTGAAGCTTTCTTT. The variable domain in full, with the rest retrieved from reference TRBV11-2 and TRBJ1-1, is EAGVAQSPRYKIIEKRQSVAFWCNPISGHATLYWYQQILGQGPKLLIQFQNNGVVDDSQLPKDRFSAERLKGVDSTLKIQPAKLEDSAVYLCASSFGFQGKRTEAFFGQGTRLTVV.

V is TRBV24-1 and J is TRBJ1-2; perhaps TRBD1 as D (6 bases). The CDR3 length is 17 residues. Trimming took off 5 bases at V and 3 bases at J, with 21 bases between the two ends. Germline V gene data show CDR1 as KGHDR and CDR2 as SFDVKD. CDR3 DNA sequence: TGTGCCACCAGTGGTTATAGGGCAGGGGATACCGACTATGGCTACACCTTC. It is translated as CATSGYRAGDTDYGYTF.

Ten or more counts support this clonotype. The chain carries TRBV29-1 and TRBJ2-5, with TRBD1 as a possible D gene (6 bases). The length of the CDR3 is 13 residues. CDR1 SQVTM and CDR2 ANQGSEA come from the germline V gene. V lost 3 bases and J lost 5, with 13 bases in between. This CDR3 reads CSVDPTGTETQYF. CDR3 in DNA: TGCAGCGTTGACCCCACAGGGACGGAGACCCAGTACTTC. The whole variable domain, remainder taken from reference TRBV29-1 and TRBJ2-5, is SAVISQKPSRDICQRGTSLTIQCQVDSQVTMMFWYRQQPGQSLTLIATANQGSEATYESGFVIDKFPISRPNLTFSTLTVSNMSPEDSSIYLCSVDPTGTETQYFGPGTRLLVL.

The table lists this clonotype with many counts. CDR3 nucleotide sequence: TGTGCCAGCAGCTTAGATCGGAATTCTCCTAATTCACCCCTCCACTTT. Its protein is CASSLDRNSPNSPLHF. The chain couples TRBV11-2 to TRBJ1-6; D remains unclear. This CDR3 is built from 16 residues. Germline CDR1 SGHAT, CDR2 FQNNGV. Trimming left V 0 bases short and J 6 bases short, with 12 bases between.

Many counts were recorded for this clonotype. This chain connects TRBV2 to TRBJ1-5; the D is unclear. V was cut by 1 base and J by 2 bases, with 9 bases left in between. Germline CDR1 reads SNHLY; CDR2 reads FYNNEI. CDR3 length equals 15 residues. The CDR3 DNA sequence: TGTGCCAGCAGTGAAGGCAGGTTGGGCAATCAGCCCCAGCATTTT. Its translation: CASSEGRLGNQPQHF.

This clonotype has a count of ten or more. V usage is TRBV7-2 and J usage is TRBJ1-5; TRBD1 might be the D (5 bases). Looked up from germline, CDR1 is SGHTA and CDR2 is FQGNSA. V was clipped by 2 bases and J by 0 bases, with 8 bases between them. This CDR3 has 15 amino acids. The CDR3 here is CASSLRGNSNQPQHF. DNA of the CDR3: TGTGCCAGCAGCTTAAGGGGTAATAGCAATCAGCCCCAGCATTTT.

This clonotype was seen ten or more times. The chain employs TRBV7-3 and TRBJ2-1; TRBD2 agrees at 8 bases. The CDR3 sequence is 13 residues long. The V segment lost 4 bases and the J segment 8 bases; nucleotides outside the gene matches: 4. The V gene's germline CDR1 is SGHTA and CDR2 FQGTGA. The CDR3 nucleotides are TGTGCCAGCAGCTCGACTAGCGATGATGAGCAGTTCTTC. The encoded protein is CASSSTSDDEQFF.

In DNA form, the CDR3 reads TGTGCCAGCAGCATACAGATAGACAGAACCGGGGCTGGGGCCAACGTCCTGACTTTC. Protein: CASSIQIDRTGAGANVLTF. This chain uses TRBV7-2 with TRBJ2-6; D possibly matches TRBD1 or TRBD2 (5 bases each). Looked up from germline, CDR1 is SGHTA and CDR2 is FQGNSA. Trimming stripped 5 bases from V and 2 bases from J, with 22 bases between. This CDR3 is 19 amino acids long.

This clonotype was seen at least ten times. V gene TRBV29-1 combines with J gene TRBJ2-1, with 12 nucleotides matching TRBD2. CDR3 size: 15 residues. V dropped 2 bases and J dropped 10; count of bases not matched to a gene: 9. The germline V gene has CDR1 SQVTM and CDR2 ANQGSEA. In DNA form, the CDR3 reads TGCAGCGTTGAATCGCTAGCGGGAGGGCCGCCCGAGCAGTTCTTC. It codes for CSVESLAGGPPEQFF.

This clonotype was seen repeatedly, ten times or more. This chain uses TRBV28 with TRBJ2-7, with D perhaps matching TRBD1 or TRBD2 (5 bases each). Trimming took off 2 bases at V and 5 bases at J, with 7 bases between the two ends. Germline V gene data show CDR1 as MDHEN and CDR2 as SYDVKM. The CDR3 totals 12 residues. CDR3 DNA: TGTGCCAGCAGTTTACAGGGAGACGAGCAGTACTTC. As protein: CASSLQGDEQYF.

This clonotype appeared many times. The chain has TRBV20-1 and TRBJ2-7; 13 nucleotides match TRBD2. The CDR3 extends over 18 amino acids. Germline trimming cut 1 base from V and 0 bases from J; bases unmatched to any gene: 9. From germline, CDR1 is DFQATT and CDR2 SNEGSKA (reference sequence). CDR3 coding DNA: TGCAGTGCTAGAGGGGGACTAGCGGGAACCACGAGCTCCTACGAGCAGTACTTC. This gives the protein CSARGGLAGTTSSYEQYF.